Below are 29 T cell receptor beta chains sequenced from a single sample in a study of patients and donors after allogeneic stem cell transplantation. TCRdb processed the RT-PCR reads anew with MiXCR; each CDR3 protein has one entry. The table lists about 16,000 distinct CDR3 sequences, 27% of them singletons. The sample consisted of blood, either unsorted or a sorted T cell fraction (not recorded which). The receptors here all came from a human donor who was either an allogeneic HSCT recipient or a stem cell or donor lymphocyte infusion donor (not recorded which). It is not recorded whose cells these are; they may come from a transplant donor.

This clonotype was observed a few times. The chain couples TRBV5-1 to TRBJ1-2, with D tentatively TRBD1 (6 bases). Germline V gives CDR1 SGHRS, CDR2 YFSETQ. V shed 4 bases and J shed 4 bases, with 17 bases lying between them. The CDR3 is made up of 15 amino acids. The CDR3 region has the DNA TGCGCCAGCAGCGCCTCTCTTGGGGGCGGCTATGGCTACACCTTC. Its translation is CASSASLGGGYGYTF.

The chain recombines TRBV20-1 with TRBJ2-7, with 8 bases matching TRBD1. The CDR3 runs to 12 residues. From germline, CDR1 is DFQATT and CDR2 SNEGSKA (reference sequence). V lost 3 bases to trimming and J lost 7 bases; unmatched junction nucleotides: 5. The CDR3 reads CSASGQGQEQYF. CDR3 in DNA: TGCAGTGCTAGCGGACAGGGTCAAGAGCAGTACTTC.

The CDR3 loop is CASSGRQPNEKLFF. CDR3 nucleotides: TGTGCCAGCAGCGGACGACAGCCTAATGAAAAACTGTTTTTT. The rearrangement joins TRBV5-4 to TRBJ1-4; TRBD1 is a possible D gene (5 bases). Germline assignment: CDR1 SGHNT and CDR2 YYREEE (reference sequence). The CDR3 is made up of 14 amino acids. Trimming took off 4 bases at V and 3 bases at J, with 10 bases between the two ends.

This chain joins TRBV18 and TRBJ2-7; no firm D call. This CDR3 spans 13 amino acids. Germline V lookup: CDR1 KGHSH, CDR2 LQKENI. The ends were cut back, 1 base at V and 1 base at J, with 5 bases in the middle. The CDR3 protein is CASSPRFSYEQYF. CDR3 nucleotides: TGTGCCAGCTCACCACGCTTTTCCTACGAGCAGTACTTC.

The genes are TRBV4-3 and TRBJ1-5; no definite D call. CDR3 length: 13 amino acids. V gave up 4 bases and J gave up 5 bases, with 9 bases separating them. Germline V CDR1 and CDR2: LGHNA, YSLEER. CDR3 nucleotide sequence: TGCGCCAGCAGCCCCTGGACCTATCAGCCCCAGCATTTT. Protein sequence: CASSPWTYQPQHF.

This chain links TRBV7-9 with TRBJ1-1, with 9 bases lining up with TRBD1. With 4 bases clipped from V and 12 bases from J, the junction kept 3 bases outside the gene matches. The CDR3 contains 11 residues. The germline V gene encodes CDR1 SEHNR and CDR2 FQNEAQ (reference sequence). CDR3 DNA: TGTGCCAGCAGCTCGGGACAGGGAACTTTCTTT. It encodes CASSSGQGTFF.

The CDR3 sequence: CSVSQDYMNTEAFF. CDR3 bases: TGCAGCGTTTCCCAGGATTACATGAACACTGAAGCTTTCTTT. The chain recombines TRBV29-1 with TRBJ1-1; D is unresolved. This CDR3 comprises 14 residues. The V gene's germline CDR1 is SQVTM and CDR2 ANQGSEA. V dropped 5 bases and J dropped 0 bases, with 13 bases sitting between them.

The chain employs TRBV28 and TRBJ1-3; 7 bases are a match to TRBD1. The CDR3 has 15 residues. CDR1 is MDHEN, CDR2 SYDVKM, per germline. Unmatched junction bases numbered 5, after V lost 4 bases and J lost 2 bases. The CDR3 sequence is CASSSADRAGNTIYF. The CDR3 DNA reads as TGTGCCAGCAGTTCCGCCGACAGGGCTGGAAACACCATATATTTT.

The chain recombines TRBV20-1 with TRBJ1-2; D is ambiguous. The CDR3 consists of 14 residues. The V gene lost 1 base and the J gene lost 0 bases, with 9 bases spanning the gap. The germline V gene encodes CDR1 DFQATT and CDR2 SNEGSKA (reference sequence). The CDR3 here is CSARVVSANYGYTF. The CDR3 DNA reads TGCAGTGCTAGAGTCGTCTCCGCTAACTATGGCTACACCTTC.

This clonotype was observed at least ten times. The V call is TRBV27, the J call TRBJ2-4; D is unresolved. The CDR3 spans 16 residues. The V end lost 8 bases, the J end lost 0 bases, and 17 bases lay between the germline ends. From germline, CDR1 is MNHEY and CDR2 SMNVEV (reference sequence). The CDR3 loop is CASAQERRLAKNIQYF. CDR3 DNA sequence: TGTGCCAGCGCTCAGGAAAGACGACTAGCCAAAAACATTCAGTACTTC.

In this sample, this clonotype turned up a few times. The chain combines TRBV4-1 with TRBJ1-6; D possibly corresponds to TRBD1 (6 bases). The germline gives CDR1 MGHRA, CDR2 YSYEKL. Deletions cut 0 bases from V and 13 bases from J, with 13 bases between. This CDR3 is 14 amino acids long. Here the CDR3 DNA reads TGCGCCAGCAGCCAAGATCCGACAGGCGGGCCCCTCCACTTT. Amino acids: CASSQDPTGGPLHF.

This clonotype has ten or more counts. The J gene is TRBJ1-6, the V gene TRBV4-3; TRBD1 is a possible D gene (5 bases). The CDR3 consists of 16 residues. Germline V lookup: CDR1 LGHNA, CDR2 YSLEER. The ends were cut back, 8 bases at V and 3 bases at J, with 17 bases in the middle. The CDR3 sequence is CASGLSGGRYNSPLHF. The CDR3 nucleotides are TGCGCCAGCGGGCTATCGGGGGGACGCTATAATTCACCCCTCCACTTT.

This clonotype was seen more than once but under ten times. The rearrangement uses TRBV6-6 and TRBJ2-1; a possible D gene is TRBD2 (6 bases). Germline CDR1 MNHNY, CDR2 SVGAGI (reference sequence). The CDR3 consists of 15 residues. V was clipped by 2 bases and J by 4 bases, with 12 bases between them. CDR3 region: CASSYRGTEYNEQFF. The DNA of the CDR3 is TGTGCCAGCAGTTACCGGGGGACGGAATACAATGAGCAGTTCTTC.

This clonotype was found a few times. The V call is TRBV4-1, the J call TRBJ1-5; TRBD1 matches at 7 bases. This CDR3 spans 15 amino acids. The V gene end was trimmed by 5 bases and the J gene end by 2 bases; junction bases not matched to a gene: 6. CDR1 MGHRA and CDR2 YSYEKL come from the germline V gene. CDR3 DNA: TGCGCCAGCAGCAACAGGGGTCCGGGCAATCAGCCCCAGCATTTT. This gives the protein CASSNRGPGNQPQHF.

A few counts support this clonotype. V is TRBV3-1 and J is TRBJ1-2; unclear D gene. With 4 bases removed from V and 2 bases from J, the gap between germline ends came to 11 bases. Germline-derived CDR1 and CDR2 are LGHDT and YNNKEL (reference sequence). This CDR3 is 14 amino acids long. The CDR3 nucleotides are TGTGCCAGCAGCCGCCAGGCGGGAAACTATGGCTACACCTTC. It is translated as CASSRQAGNYGYTF.

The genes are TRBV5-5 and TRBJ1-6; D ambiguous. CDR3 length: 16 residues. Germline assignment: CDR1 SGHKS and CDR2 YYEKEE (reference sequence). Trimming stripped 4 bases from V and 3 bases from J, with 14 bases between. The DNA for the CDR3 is TGTGCCAGCAGCCCGGCCGACGGGAGCTATAATTCACCCCTCCACTTT. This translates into CASSPADGSYNSPLHF.

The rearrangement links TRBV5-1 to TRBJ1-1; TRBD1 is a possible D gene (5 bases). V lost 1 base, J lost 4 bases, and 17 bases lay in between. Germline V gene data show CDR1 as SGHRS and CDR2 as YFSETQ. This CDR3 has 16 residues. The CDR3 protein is CASSLWTIKEGTEAFF. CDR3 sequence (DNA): TGCGCCAGCAGCTTGTGGACAATCAAGGAGGGCACTGAAGCTTTCTTT. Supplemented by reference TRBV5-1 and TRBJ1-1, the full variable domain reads KAGVTQTPRYLIKTRGQQVTLSCSPISGHRSVSWYQQTPGQGLQFLFEYFSETQRNKGNFPGRFSGRQFSNSRSEMNVSTLELGDSALYLCASSLWTIKEGTEAFFGQGTRLTVV.

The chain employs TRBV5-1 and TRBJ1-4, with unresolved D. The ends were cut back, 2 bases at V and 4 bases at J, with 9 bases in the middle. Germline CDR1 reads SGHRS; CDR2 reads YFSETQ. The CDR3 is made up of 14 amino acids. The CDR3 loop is CASSFGRINEKLFF. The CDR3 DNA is TGCGCCAGCAGCTTCGGACGGATTAATGAAAAACTGTTTTTT.

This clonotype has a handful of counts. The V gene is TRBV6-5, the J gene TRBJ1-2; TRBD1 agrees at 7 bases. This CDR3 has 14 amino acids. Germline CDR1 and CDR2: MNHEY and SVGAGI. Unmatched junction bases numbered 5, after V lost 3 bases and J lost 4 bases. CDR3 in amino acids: CASSYSGTVYGYTF. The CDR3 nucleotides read TGTGCCAGCAGTTATTCCGGGACAGTCTATGGCTACACCTTC.

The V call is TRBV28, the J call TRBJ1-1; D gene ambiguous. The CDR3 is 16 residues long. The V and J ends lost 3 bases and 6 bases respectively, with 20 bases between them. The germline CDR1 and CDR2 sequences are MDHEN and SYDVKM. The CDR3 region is CASSFPGRDRRAEAFF. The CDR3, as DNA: TGTGCCAGCAGTTTCCCCGGGAGGGATCGGAGGGCTGAAGCTTTCTTT. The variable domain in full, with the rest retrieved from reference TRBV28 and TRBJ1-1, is DVKVTQSSRYLVKRTGEKVFLECVQDMDHENMFWYRQDPGLGLRLIYFSYDVKMKEKGDIPEGYSVSREKKERFSLILESASTNQTSMYLCASSFPGRDRRAEAFFGQGTRLTVV.

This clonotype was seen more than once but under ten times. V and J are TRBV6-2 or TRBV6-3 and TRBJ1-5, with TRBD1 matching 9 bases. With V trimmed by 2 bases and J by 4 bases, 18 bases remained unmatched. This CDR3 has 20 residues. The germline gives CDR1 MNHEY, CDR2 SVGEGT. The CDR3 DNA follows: TGTGCCAGCAGTTACCTGCCGACAGGGTATTGGGGGACAGGGAATCAGCCCCAGCATTTT. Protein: CASSYLPTGYWGTGNQPQHF.

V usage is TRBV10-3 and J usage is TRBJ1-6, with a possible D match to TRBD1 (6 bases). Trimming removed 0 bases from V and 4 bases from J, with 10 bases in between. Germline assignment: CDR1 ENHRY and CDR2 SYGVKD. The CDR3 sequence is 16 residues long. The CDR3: CAISESRGRYNSPLHF. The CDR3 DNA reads TGTGCCATCAGTGAGTCTAGGGGGAGGTATAATTCACCCCTCCACTTT.

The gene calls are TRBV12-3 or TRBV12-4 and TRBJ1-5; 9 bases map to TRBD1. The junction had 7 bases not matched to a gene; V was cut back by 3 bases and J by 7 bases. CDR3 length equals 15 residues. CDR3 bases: TGTGCCAGCAGTTTCGCACAGGGGGCGAGCCAGCCCCAGCATTTT. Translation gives CASSFAQGASQPQHF.

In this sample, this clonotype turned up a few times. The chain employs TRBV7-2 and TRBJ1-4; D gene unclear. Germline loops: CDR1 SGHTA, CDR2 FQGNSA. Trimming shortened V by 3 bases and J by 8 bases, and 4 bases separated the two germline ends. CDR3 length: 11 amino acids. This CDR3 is CASSFHEKLFF. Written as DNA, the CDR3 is TGTGCCAGCAGCTTTCACGAAAAACTGTTTTTT.

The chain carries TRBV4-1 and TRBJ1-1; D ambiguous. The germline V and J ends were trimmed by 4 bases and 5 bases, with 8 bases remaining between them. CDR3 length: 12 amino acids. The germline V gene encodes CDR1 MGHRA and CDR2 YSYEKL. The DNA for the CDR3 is TGCGCCAGCAGCCTAACGGGGACTGAAGCTTTCTTT. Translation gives CASSLTGTEAFF.

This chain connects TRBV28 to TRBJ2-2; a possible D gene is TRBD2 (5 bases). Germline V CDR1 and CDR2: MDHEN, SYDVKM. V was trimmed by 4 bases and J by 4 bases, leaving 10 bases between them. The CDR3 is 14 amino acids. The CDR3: CASSSPGFTGELFF. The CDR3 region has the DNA TGTGCCAGCAGTTCACCGGGGTTCACCGGGGAGCTGTTTTTT.

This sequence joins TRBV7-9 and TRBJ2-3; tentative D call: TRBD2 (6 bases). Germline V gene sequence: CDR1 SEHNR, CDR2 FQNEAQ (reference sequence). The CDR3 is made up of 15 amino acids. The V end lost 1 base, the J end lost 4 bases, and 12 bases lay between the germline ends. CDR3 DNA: TGTGCCAGCAGCTTAGGGGACCAGCGGGCAGATACGCAGTATTTT. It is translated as CASSLGDQRADTQYF. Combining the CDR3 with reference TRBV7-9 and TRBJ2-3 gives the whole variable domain DTGVSQNPRHKITKRGQNVTFRCDPISEHNRLYWYRQTLGQGPEFLTYFQNEAQLEKSRLLSDRFSAERPKGSFSTLEIQRTEQGDSAMYLCASSLGDQRADTQYFGPGTRLTVL.

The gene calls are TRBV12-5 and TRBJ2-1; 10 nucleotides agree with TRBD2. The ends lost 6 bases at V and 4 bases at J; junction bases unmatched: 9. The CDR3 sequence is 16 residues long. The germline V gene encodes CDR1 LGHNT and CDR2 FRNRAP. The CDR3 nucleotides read TGTGCTAGTGGCCAAATAGCGGGGGGCTTGTACAATGAGCAGTTCTTC. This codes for CASGQIAGGLYNEQFF.

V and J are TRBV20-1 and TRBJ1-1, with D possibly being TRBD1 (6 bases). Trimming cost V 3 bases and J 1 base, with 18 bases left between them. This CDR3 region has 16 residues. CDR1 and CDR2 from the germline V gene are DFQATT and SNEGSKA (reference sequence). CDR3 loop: CSASASRTAPNTEAFF. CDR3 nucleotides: TGCAGTGCTAGTGCTAGTAGGACAGCCCCGAACACTGAAGCTTTCTTT.